This TCR beta chain originates from a study of blood T cell repertoires in COVID-19. The CDR3 is made up of 13 amino acids. V shed 4 bases and J shed 8 bases, with 12 bases lying between them. CDR1 SNHLY and CDR2 FYNNEI come from the germline V gene. The table came from immunoSEQ multiplex PCR; TCRdb's copy has only in-frame clones and leaves some out. The table lists 75,000 to 95,000 clones, more than 70% of them singletons. The source material was peripheral blood. J is TRBJ2-1 and V is TRBV2; possible D gene TRBD1, 6 bases. This clonotype originated in a woman aged 80 or older with acute or convalescent COVID-19. The CDR3 nucleotides are TGTGCCAGCAGTGGGCAGGGGAGCGATGAGCAGTTCTTC. It yields the protein CASSGQGSDEQFF.